The clone carrying this TCR beta chain has only a few counts. Its specificity is unknown. This entry belongs to a study of early T cells in non-severe SARS-CoV-2 infection. Across the study: Sequencing was performed on bulk RNA from unsorted whole blood, leaving chains unpaired. General study points: Clonotype matching in VDJdb favored anti-spike CD8 responses and did not capture private and CD4 specificities.

Attached unique molecular identifiers marked individual cDNA molecules. A single record per CDR3 protein comes from TCRdb applying MiXCR to the 5' RACE reads. Of over 85,000 distinct CDR3 sequences listed, around 12% are singletons. This CDR3 contains 11 residues. V was clipped by 11 bases and J by 5 bases, with 11 bases between them. Germline CDR1 is KGHDR and CDR2 is SFDVKD. The chain joins TRBV24-1 to TRBJ1-1, with D possibly matching TRBD1 (5 bases). This TCR was recovered from an adult who was a healthcare worker with PCR-confirmed SARS-CoV-2 infection or an uninfected control (not recorded which). Sequenced here: whole blood, sampled at baseline. The CDR3: CAIRRGTEAFF. DNA for the CDR3: TGTGCCATAAGACGGGGGACTGAAGCTTTCTTT.